The present TCR beta chain was sequenced within a study of T cell responses to AZD1222 COVID-19 vaccine. Data came from immunoSEQ multiplex PCR; TCRdb stores just in-frame clones and leaves some out. The sample lists some 160,000 clones, 85% to 95% occurring once. Note on this clone: Antigen: not known.

The study, taken as a whole, reports: White British ancestry dominated among donors, who included more females, and clonal diversity was possibly underestimated. Baseline antibody screening turned up just a handful of seropositive AZD1222 recipients. Nearly half of spike-specific TCRs reportedly go after variant regions that carry no mutations.

Here the sequenced sample was peripheral blood, taken on day 0 of AZD1222 vaccination. The sequence was obtained from an adult in good health.

This CDR3 reads CASSWNRQQQVSYGYTF. In DNA form, the CDR3 reads TGTGCCAGCAGTTGGAACCGACAGCAACAAGTTAGCTATGGCTACACCTTC. The chain employs TRBV6-2 or TRBV6-3 and TRBJ1-2, with a weak D call TRBD1 (5 bases). Germline-derived CDR1 and CDR2 are MNHEY and SVGEGT. The CDR3 has 17 amino acids. The germline V and J ends were trimmed by 4 bases and 4 bases, with 22 bases remaining between them.